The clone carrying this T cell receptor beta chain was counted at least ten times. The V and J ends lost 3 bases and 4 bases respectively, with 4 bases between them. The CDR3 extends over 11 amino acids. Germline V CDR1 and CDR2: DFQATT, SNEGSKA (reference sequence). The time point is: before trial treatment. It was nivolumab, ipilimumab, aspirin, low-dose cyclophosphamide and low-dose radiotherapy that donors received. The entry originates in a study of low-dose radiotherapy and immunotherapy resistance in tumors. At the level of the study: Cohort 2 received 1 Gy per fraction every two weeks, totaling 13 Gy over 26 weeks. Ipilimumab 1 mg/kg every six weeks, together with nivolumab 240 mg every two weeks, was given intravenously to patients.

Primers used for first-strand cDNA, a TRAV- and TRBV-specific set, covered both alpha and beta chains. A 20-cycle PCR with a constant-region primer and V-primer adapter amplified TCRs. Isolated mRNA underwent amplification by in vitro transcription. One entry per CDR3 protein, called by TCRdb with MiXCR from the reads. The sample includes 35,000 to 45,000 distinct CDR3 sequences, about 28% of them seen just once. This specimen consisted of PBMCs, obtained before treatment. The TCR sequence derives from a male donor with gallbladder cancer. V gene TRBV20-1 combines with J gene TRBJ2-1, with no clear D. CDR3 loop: CSASDYNEQFF. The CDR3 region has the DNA TGCAGTGCTAGCGATTACAATGAGCAGTTCTTC.